Included here is one TCR beta chain sequence, with context. What it binds is not known. With 60 Vbeta and 13 Jbeta primers, the PCR was carried out. Only in-frame clones appear in the TCRdb table, and some are missing; sequencing was by immunoSEQ multiplex PCR. Of 100,000 to 150,000 clones in the sample, 65% to 80% were seen once. Looked up from germline, CDR1 is ENHRY and CDR2 is SYGVKD. CDR3 size: 13 residues. V dropped 5 bases and J dropped 6 bases, with 11 bases sitting between them. This sample is drawn from a study of cytomegalovirus exposure and HLA in healthy donors. Overall study results and limits: Published work reported that the classifier diagnosed cytomegalovirus status with high specificity and sensitivity.

J is TRBJ1-5 and V is TRBV10-3; D ambiguous. The sequenced sample was PBMCs. The sequence derives from a woman under 30 in good health and CMV-seronegative. The CDR3 spells CAISNSYSQPQHF. The CDR3 DNA follows: TGTGCCATCAGTAACAGCTACTCTCAGCCCCAGCATTTT.